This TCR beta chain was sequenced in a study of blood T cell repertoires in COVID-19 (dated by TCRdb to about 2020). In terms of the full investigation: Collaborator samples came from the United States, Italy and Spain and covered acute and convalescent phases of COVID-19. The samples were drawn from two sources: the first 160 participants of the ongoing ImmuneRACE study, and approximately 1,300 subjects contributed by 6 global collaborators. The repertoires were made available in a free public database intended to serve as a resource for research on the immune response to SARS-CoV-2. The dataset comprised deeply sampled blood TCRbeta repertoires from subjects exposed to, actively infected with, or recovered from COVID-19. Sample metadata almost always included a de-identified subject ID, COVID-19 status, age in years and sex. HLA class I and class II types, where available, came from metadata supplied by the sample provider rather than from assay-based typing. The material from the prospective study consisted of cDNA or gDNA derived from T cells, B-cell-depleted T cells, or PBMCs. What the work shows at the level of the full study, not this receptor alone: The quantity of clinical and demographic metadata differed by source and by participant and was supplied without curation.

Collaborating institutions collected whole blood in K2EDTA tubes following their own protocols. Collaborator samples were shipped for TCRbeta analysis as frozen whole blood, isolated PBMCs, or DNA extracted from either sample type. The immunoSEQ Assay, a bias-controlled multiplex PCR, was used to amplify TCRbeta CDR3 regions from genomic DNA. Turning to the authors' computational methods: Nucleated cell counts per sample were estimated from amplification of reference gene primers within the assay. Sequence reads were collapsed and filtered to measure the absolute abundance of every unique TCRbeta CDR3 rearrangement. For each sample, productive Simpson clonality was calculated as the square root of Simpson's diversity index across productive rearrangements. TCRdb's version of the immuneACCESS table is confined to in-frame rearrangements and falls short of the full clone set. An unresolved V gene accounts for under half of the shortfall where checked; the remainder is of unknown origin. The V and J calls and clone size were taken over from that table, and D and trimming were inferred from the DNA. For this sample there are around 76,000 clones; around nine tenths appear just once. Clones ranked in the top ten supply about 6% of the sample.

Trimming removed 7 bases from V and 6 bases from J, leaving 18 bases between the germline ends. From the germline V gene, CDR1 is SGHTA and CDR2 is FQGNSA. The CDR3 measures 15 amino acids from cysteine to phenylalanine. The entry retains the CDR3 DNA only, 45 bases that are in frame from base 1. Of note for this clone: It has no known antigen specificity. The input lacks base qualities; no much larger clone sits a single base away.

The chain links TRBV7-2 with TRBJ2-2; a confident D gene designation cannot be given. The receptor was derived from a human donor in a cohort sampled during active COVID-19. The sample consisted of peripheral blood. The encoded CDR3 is CASTPGPPRAGELFF. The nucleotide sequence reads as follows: TGTGCCAGCACCCCCGGTCCCCCCCGAGCCGGGGAGCTGTTTTTT.